This is a list of T cell receptor beta chains from one sample in a study of beta chain features in type 1 diabetes. Sequenced by immunoSEQ multiplex PCR; TCRdb stores in-frame clones only, minus some. The data show about 140,000 clones, with roughly an eighth seen just once and 1.3% held by the top ten. Material for sequencing was central memory CD4+ T cells from blood. These receptors came from a man younger than 35 with type 1 diabetes. CDR3s include the opening cysteine and the closing phenylalanine or tryptophan. The D gene is left open where the match is weak. A row's size may be missing; if present it is once, few, many or a size class.

>NA|NA|TRBJ2-5|TRBV27
TGTGCCAGCAGTTTATTTAGGACAGAGGGAGAGACCCAGTACTTC
CASSLFRTEGETQYF
>NA|few|TRBJ2-5|TRBV19
TGTGCCAGTAAGGGGATAGGGAGGATGCAAGAGACCCAGTACTTC
CASKGIGRMQETQYF
>NA|NA|TRBJ2-3|TRBV9
TGTGCCAGCAGCGTAGCTTCGGCAGAACCCACAGATACGCAGTATTTT
CASSVASAEPTDTQYF
>NA|NA|TRBJ2-3|TRBV7-2
TGTGCCAGCAGCTTATTAGCAGGGGATCCTACAGATACGCAGTATTTT
CASSLLAGDPTDTQYF
>TRBD2|NA|TRBJ2-5|TRBV7-2
TGTGCCAGCAGCCGTAGCGGGGAGGAGACCCAGTACTTC
CASSRSGEETQYF
>NA|many|TRBJ2-5|TRBV18
TGTGCCAGCTCACAGAGCGAGGAGACCCAGTACTTC
CASSQSEETQYF
>NA|NA|TRBJ2-1|TRBV18
TGTGCCAGCTCACCACCGGCAGGGGGGAATGAGCAGTTCTTC
CASSPPAGGNEQFF
>NA|once|TRBJ2-7|TRBV5-1
TGCGCCAGCAGCTCAACCGGGACGGCTGCCTACGAGCAGTACTTC
CASSSTGTAAYEQYF
>NA|many|TRBJ2-3|TRBV5-5
TGTGCCAGCAGCTTGCAGGGAATAACAGATACGCAGTATTTT
CASSLQGITDTQYF
>NA|few|TRBJ2-2|TRBV10-3
TGTGCCATCAGTGTTGGGGCTCCCAACACCGGGGAGCTGTTTTTT
CAISVGAPNTGELFF
>NA|NA|TRBJ2-5|TRBV7-6
TGTGCCAGCAGCTTAGTGGTCAGCCCCCAAGAGACCCAGTACTTC
CASSLVVSPQETQYF
>NA|few|TRBJ1-1|TRBV30
TGTGCCTGGAGTCAGAGGGGCTCGGGAGCTTTCTTT
CAWSQRGSGAFF
>NA|NA|TRBJ2-3|TRBV9
TGTGCCAGCAGCGGTTTCAGGAATACGCAGTATTTT
CASSGFRNTQYF
>TRBD2|NA|TRBJ2-7|TRBV29-1
TGCAGCGGTGCGCGGTCTAGCGGCGTCTCCTACGAGCAGTACTTC
CSGARSSGVSYEQYF
>NA|few|TRBJ1-5|TRBV15
TGTGCCACCAGCAGAGAAGAGACGGATCATCAGCCCCAGCATTTT
CATSREETDHQPQHF
>NA|NA|TRBJ2-5|TRBV4-2
TGTGCCAGCAGCCAAGATACCGATTTCCAAGAGACCCAGTACTTC
CASSQDTDFQETQYF
>TRBD1|NA|TRBJ2-2|TRBV6-1
TGTGCCAGCAGCCCCGGGACAGGGTTTACCGGGGAGCTGTTTTTT
CASSPGTGFTGELFF
>TRBD2|few|TRBJ2-1|TRBV14
TGTGCCAGCAGCCGCTCAGCGGGGGCCACCTACAATGAGCAGTTCTTC
CASSRSAGATYNEQFF
>TRBD1|NA|TRBJ1-2|TRBV19
TGTGCCAGTAGGCCCAGAGCAGGGGGTACGGGCTATGGCTACACCTTC
CASRPRAGGTGYGYTF
>NA|NA|TRBJ1-1|TRBV30
TGTGCCTGGAGTGTACAGAGGGTGAGAAACACTGAAGCTTTCTTT
CAWSVQRVRNTEAFF
>TRBD1|few|TRBJ2-7|TRBV10-3
TGTGCCATCAGTGACCGACAGGGTGGGGAGCAGTACTTC
CAISDRQGGEQYF
>NA|NA|TRBJ2-7|TRBV14
TGTGCCAGCGGGCTAAGCGGGCCCGAGCAGTACTTC
CASGLSGPEQYF
>NA|few|TRBJ2-5|TRBV2
TGTGCCAGCAGTGCTAGCTTGGGAAAAGAGACCCAGTACTTC
CASSASLGKETQYF
>NA|NA|TRBJ2-3|TRBV5-1
TGCGCCAGCAGCTCAGGGACCTCCGGGTCAGATACGCAGTATTTT
CASSSGTSGSDTQYF
>NA|many|TRBJ1-3|TRBV15
TGTGCCACCAGCACCCGCAGGGGCCGAGTCGGAAACACCATATATTTT
CATSTRRGRVGNTIYF
>TRBD1|NA|TRBJ1-4|TRBV6-1
TGTGCCAGCAGTGAAGAGGGGACAGGGCAGAGGAATGAAAAACTGTTTTTT
CASSEEGTGQRNEKLFF
>NA|NA|TRBJ1-5|TRBV18
TGTGCCAGCTCACCAGGGGTCAATCAGCCCCAGCATTTT
CASSPGVNQPQHF
>NA|medium-sized|TRBJ2-3|TRBV2
TGTGCCAGCAGTGGAGTAGCTAGCACAGATACGCAGTATTTT
CASSGVASTDTQYF
>NA|NA|TRBJ1-2|TRBV5-1
TGCGCCAGCAGCTTGGATCCAGGGGACGGCTACACCTTC
CASSLDPGDGYTF
>TRBD1|NA|TRBJ2-2|TRBV29-1
TGCAGCGCTCATCGGGACAGGGGAACCGGGGAGCTGTTTTTT
CSAHRDRGTGELFF
>NA|few|TRBJ2-3|TRBV2
TGTGCCAGCAGTGTAGGGGGGATCACAGATACGCAGTATTTT
CASSVGGITDTQYF
>NA|many|TRBJ2-7|TRBV7-9
TGTGCCAGCAGCCTGTCTAGAGGGACCTACGAGCAGTACTTC
CASSLSRGTYEQYF
>NA|NA|TRBJ1-2|TRBV27
TGTGCCAGCAGTTTATTAGGGACAACCCCGGGATATGGCTACACCTTC
CASSLLGTTPGYGYTF
>NA|few|TRBJ2-7|TRBV2
TGTGCCAGCAGTGAAAGGGCCTGGAGCTTCCACGAGCAGTACTTC
CASSERAWSFHEQYF
>NA|few|TRBJ1-5|TRBV10-3
TGTGCCATCAGTGAGGTTGTAGCGGGCAATCAGCCCCAGCATTTT
CAISEVVAGNQPQHF
>NA|NA|TRBJ2-1|TRBV5-1
TGCGCCAGCAGCCTGCAATCCCTCACCTACAATGAGCAGTTCTTC
CASSLQSLTYNEQFF
>TRBD1|NA|TRBJ2-7|TRBV29-1
TGCAGCGTTGGGTCGGACAGGGGGATCCCGGGGGAGCAGTACTTC
CSVGSDRGIPGEQYF
>TRBD1|few|TRBJ1-5|TRBV9
TGTGCCAGCAGCTTCCACCTCGGACAGGGGGCGTATCAGCCCCAGCATTTT
CASSFHLGQGAYQPQHF
>NA|NA|TRBJ2-5|TRBV9
TGTGCCAGCAGCGTCACGGATCAAGAGACCCAGTACTTC
CASSVTDQETQYF
>NA|NA|TRBJ1-2|TRBV5-1
TGCGCCAGCAGCTTATCAGTAGGCTTAAGGGGCTACACCTTC
CASSLSVGLRGYTF
>NA|NA|TRBJ1-2|TRBV7-6
TGTGCCAGCAGCCTTCAGGGAAAGTATGGCTACACCTTC
CASSLQGKYGYTF
>NA|many|TRBJ2-1|TRBV5-1
TGCGCCAGCAGCTTGGGGGGGACGGTCCCTGAGCAGTTCTTC
CASSLGGTVPEQFF
>NA|few|TRBJ1-5|TRBV30
TGTGCCTGGAGTGGTGACAGTAATCAGCCCCAGCATTTT
CAWSGDSNQPQHF
>NA|NA|TRBJ1-3|TRBV30
TGTGCCTGGGACCGTACGACTGGAAACACCATATATTTT
CAWDRTTGNTIYF
>NA|few|TRBJ1-5|TRBV30
TGTGCCTGGAGTGTTGTAAGAGGAGATAGCAATCAGCCCCAGCATTTT
CAWSVVRGDSNQPQHF
>TRBD2|few|TRBJ2-4|TRBV28
TGTGCCAGCACCGTGGGAGGGTTTGGTTCGCTTCAGTACTTC
CASTVGGFGSLQYF
>NA|NA|TRBJ2-7|TRBV5-1
TGCGCCAGCAGCTTCAACGGCTATTCCTCCTACGAGCAGTACTTC
CASSFNGYSSYEQYF
>NA|NA|TRBJ1-6|TRBV6-5
TGTGCCAGCAGCTCGGCCGGGAGGAATTCACCCCTCCACTTT
CASSSAGRNSPLHF
>NA|few|TRBJ2-7|TRBV7-8
TGTGCCAGCAGCTTGGTGGGGGGCGCCTACGAGCAGTACTTC
CASSLVGGAYEQYF
>NA|few|TRBJ2-5|TRBV6-1
TGTGCCAGCAGTGAAGGGGCTAGGGAGACCCAGTACTTC
CASSEGARETQYF
>NA|NA|TRBJ1-2|TRBV10-3
TGTGCCATCAAACCGGGACAACGTGGCTACACCTTC
CAIKPGQRGYTF